This TCR beta chain is drawn from a study of cytomegalovirus exposure and HLA in healthy donors. Study-level points and caveats: Near-uniform donor sequencing depth was presumed by presence/absence analyses. Based on reports, TCR beta sequences accurately predicted HLA-A and HLA-B alleles for most subjects.

In regard to this clone: Its antigen remains unknown.

13 Jbeta primers and 60 Vbeta primers were used for the PCR. Here immunoSEQ multiplex PCR was the method, and the copy in TCRdb shows in-frame clones only, minus some. The table lists about 140,000 clones, about three quarters of them singletons, with roughly 1.6% in the top ten. The CDR3 runs to 18 residues. Germline loops: CDR1 SGHRS, CDR2 YFSETQ. With 3 bases removed from V and 4 bases from J, the gap between germline ends came to 23 bases. Sequencing used PBMCs. The chain is built from TRBV5-1 and TRBJ2-1, with TRBD2 as a possible D gene (6 bases). This TCR came from a female donor in good health and CMV-seronegative. In nucleotides, the CDR3 is TGCGCCAGCAGCTCGTATGTGACTAGTCCCCCGGATTACAATGAGCAGTTCTTC. It is translated as CASSSYVTSPPDYNEQFF.